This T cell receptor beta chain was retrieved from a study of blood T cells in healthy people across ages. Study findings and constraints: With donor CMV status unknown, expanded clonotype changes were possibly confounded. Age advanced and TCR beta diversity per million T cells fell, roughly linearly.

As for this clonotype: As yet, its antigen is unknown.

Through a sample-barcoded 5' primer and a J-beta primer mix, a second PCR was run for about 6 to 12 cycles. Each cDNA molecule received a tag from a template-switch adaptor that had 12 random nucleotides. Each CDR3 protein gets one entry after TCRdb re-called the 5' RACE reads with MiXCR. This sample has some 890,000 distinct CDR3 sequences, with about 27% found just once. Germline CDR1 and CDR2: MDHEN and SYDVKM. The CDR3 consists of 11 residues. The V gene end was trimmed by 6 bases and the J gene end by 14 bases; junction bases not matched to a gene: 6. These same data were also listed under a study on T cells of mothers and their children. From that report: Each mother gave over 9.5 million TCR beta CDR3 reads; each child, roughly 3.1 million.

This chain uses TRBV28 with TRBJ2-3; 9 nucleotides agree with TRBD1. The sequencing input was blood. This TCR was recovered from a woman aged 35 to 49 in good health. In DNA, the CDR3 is TGTGCCAGCAGCTCCGGGACAGGGTGGTATTTT. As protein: CASSSGTGWYF.